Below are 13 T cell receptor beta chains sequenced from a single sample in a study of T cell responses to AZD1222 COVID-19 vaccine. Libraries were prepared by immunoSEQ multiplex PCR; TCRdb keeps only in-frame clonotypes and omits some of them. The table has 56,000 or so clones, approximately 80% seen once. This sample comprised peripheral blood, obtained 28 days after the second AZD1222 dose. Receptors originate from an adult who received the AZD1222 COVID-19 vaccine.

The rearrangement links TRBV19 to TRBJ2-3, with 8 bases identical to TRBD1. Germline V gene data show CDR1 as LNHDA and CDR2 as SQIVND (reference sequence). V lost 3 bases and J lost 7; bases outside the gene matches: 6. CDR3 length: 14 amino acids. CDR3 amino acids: CASSMGRGPNTQYF. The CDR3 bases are TGTGCCAGTAGTATGGGCAGGGGGCCTAATACGCAGTATTTT.

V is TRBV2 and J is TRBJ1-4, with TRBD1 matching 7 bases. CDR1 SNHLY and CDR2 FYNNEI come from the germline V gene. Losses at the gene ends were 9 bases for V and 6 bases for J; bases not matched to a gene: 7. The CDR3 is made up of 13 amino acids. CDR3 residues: CASLRQGYEKLFF. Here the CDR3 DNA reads TGTGCCAGTCTTCGACAGGGCTATGAAAAACTGTTTTTT.

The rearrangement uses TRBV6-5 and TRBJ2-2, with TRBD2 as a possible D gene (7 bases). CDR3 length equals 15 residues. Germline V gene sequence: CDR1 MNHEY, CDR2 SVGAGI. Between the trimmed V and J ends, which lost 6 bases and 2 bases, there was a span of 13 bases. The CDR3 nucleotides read TGTGCCAGCAGGATTAGGGGGGGCAACACCGGGGAGCTGTTTTTT. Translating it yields CASRIRGGNTGELFF.

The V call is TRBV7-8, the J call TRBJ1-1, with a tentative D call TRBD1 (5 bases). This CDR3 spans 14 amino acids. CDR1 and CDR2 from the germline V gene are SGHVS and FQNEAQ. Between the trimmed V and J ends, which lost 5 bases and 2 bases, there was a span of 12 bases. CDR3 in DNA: TGTGCCAGCAGCGAGAGCGGGGGAAACACTGAAGCTTTCTTT. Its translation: CASSESGGNTEAFF.

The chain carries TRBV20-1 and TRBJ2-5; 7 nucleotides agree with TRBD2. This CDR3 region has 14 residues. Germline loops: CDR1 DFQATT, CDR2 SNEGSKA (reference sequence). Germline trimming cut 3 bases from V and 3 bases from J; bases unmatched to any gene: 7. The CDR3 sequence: CSASGWLAEETQYF. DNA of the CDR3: TGCAGTGCTAGTGGGTGGCTAGCGGAAGAGACCCAGTACTTC.

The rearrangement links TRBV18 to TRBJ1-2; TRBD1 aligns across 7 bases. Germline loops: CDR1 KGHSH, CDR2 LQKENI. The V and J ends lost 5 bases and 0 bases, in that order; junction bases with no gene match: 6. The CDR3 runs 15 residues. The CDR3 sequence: CASSKDRETNYGYTF. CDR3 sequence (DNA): TGTGCCAGCTCAAAAGACAGGGAAACTAACTATGGCTACACCTTC.

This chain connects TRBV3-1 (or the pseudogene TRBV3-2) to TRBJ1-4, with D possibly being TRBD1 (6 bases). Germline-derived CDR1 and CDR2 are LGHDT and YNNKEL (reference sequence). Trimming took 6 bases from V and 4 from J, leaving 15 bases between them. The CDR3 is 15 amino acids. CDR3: CASRGGPDSNEKLFF. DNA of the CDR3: TGTGCCAGCAGAGGGGGTCCGGACAGTAATGAAAAACTGTTTTTT.

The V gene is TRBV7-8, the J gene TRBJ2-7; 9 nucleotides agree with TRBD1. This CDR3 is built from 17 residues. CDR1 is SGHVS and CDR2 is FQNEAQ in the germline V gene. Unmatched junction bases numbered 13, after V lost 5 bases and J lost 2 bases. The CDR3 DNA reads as TGTGCCAGCAGCGATCGGATTGACAGGGGGGGACCCTACGAGCAGTACTTC. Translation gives CASSDRIDRGGPYEQYF.

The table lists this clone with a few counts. The CDR3 reads CASPRTLFNTEAFF. The CDR3 nucleotides read TGTGCCAGCCCCCGGACACTCTTTAACACTGAAGCTTTCTTT. The gene calls are TRBV7-6 and TRBJ1-1; TRBD1 is a possible D gene (5 bases). V lost 8 bases, J lost 2 bases, and 15 bases lay in between. The CDR3 totals 14 residues. Germline V gene data show CDR1 as SGHVS and CDR2 as FNYEAQ.

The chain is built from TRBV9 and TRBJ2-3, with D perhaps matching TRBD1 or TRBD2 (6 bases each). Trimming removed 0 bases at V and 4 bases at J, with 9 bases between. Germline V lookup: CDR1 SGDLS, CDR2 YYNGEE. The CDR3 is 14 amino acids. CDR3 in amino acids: CASSVGGAPDTQYF. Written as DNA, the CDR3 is TGTGCCAGCAGCGTAGGGGGGGCCCCAGATACGCAGTATTTT.

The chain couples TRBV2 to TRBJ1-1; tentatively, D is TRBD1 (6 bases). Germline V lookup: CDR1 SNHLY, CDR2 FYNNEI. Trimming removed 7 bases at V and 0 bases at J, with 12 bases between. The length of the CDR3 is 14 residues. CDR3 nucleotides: TGTGCCAGCATCCCGGGGGCGGTGAACACTGAAGCTTTCTTT. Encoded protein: CASIPGAVNTEAFF.

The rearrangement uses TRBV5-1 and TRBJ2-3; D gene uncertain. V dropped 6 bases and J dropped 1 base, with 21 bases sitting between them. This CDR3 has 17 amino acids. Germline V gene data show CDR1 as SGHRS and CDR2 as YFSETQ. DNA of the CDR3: TGCGCCAGCACTAAAGGTAGCTTAAGGCCCGGCACAGATACGCAGTATTTT. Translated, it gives CASTKGSLRPGTDTQYF.

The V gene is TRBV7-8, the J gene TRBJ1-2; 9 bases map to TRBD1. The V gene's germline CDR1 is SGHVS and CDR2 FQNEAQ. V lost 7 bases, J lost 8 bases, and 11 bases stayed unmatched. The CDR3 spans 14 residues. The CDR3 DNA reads TGTGCCAGCACCAAGAGGACAGGGGAGGGCGGCTACACCTTC. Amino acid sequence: CASTKRTGEGGYTF.